This T cell receptor beta chain was sequenced for a study of STAT5B mutations in CD4+ large granular lymphocyte leukemia. The V gene's germline CDR1 is MGHRA and CDR2 YSYEKL. V was cut by 2 bases and J by 1 base, with 9 bases left in between. CDR3 length: 15 residues. Measured with immunoSEQ multiplex PCR; TCRdb has only the in-frame clones, and not every one. The sample holds roughly 26,000 clones; about four fifths are singletons and the top ten take 0.3% to 0.35%. This clonotype was obtained from a human donor in good health. Specimen: CD4+ T cells from blood buffy coats. The chain has TRBV4-1 and TRBJ1-3, with a weak D call TRBD1 (5 bases). CDR3 coding DNA: TGCGCCAGCAGCCAACCCGGGACGTCTGGAAACACCATATATTTT. Translation: CASSQPGTSGNTIYF.